The subject of this entry is one T cell receptor beta chain. The CDR3 loop spans 16 amino acids. The germline V and J ends were trimmed by 2 bases and 6 bases, with 17 bases remaining between them. CDR1 is SGHTA and CDR2 is FQGNSA in the germline V gene. This record comes from a study of blood T cell repertoires in COVID-19. Study at large: COVID-19 samples, acute and convalescent, were from the United States, Italy and Spain. Sample material is recorded as cDNA or gDNA derived from T cells, B-cell-depleted T cells, or PBMCs.

Authors' methods: Estimates of nucleated cell counts were drawn from the amplification of reference gene primers. Using immunoSEQ multiplex PCR, the repertoire was profiled, and TCRdb retains in-frame clones only, with some absent. Clone size and the V and J calls come from that table; the DNA yielded D and trimming. The table lists some 220,000 clones, roughly 87% of them singletons. The receptor comes from a woman under 30 who had recovered from COVID-19. The chain employs TRBV7-2 and TRBJ2-1; D might be TRBD2 (7 bases). The sequencing input was peripheral blood. CDR3 protein: CASSLNGQGRANEQFF. In nucleotides, the CDR3 is TGTGCCAGCAGCTTAAACGGGCAGGGGAGGGCCAATGAGCAGTTCTTC.